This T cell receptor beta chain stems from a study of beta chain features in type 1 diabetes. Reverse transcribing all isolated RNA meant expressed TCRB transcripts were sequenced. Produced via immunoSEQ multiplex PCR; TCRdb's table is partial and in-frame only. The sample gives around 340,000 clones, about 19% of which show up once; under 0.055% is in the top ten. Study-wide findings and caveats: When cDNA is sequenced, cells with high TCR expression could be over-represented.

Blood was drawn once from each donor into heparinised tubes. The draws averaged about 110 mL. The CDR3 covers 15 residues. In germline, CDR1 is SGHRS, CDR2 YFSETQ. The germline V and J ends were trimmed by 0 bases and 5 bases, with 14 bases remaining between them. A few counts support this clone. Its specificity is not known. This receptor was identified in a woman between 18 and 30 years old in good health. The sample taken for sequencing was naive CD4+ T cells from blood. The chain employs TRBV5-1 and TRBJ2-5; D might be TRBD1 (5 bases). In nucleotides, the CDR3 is TGCGCCAGCAGCTTGGCCGGCCAGGGTGAGGAGACCCAGTACTTC. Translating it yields CASSLAGQGEETQYF.